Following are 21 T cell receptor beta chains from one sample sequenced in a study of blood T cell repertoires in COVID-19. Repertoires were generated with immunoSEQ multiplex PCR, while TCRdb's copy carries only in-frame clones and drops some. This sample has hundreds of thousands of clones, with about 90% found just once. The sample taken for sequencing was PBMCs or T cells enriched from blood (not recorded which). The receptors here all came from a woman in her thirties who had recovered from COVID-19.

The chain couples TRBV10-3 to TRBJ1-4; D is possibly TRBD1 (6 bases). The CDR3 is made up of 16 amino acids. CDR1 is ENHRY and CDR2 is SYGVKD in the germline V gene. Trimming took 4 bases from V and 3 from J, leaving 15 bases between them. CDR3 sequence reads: CAISGGMGAANEKLFF. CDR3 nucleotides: TGTGCCATCAGTGGAGGGATGGGGGCTGCTAATGAAAAACTGTTTTTT.

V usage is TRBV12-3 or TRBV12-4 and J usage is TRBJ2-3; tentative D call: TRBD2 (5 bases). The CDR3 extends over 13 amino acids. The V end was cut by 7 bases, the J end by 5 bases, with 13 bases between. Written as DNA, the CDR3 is TGTGCCAGCAACCGAAATCGGGGAGATACGCAGTATTTT. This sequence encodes CASNRNRGDTQYF.

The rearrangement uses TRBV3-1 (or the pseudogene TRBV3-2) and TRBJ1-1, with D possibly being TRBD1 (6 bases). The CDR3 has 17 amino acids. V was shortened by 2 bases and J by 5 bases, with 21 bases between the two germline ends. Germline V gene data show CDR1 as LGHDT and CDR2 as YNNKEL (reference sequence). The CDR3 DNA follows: TGTGCCAGCAGCCAAACAACAGGGAAGAGTATGGTGACTGAAGCTTTCTTT. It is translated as CASSQTTGKSMVTEAFF.

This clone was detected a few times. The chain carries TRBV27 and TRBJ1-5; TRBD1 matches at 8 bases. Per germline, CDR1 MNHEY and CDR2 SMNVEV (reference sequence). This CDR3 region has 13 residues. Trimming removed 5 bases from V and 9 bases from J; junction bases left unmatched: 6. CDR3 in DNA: TGTGCCAGCAGTGGAACAGGGGGAGGGCCCCAGCATTTT. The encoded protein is CASSGTGGGPQHF.

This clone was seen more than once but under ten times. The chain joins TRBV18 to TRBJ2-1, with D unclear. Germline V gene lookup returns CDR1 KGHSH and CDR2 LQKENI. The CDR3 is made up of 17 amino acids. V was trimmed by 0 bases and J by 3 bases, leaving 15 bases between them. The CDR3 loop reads CASSPPLESVGYNEQFF. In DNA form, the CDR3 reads TGTGCCAGCTCACCACCCCTAGAAAGCGTTGGCTACAATGAGCAGTTCTTC. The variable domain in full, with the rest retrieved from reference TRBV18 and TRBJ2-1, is NAGVMQNPRHLVRRRGQEARLRCSPMKGHSHVYWYRQLPEEGLKFMVYLQKENIIDESGMPKERFSAEFPKEGPSILRIQQVVRGDSAAYFCASSPPLESVGYNEQFFGPGTRLTVL.

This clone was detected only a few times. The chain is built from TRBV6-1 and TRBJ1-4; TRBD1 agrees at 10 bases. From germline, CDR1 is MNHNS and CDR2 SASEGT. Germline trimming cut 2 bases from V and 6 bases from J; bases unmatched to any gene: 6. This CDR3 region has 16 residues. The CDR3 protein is CASSEKGGTGDEKLFF. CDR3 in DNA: TGTGCCAGCAGTGAAAAGGGGGGGACAGGGGATGAAAAACTGTTTTTT.

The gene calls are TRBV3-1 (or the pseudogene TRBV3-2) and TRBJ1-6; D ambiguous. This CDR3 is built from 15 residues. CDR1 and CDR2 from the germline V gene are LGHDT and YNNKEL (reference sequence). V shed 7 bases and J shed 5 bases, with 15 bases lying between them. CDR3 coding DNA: TGTGCCAGCACCCTTACCAGAGGCCATAATTCACCCCTCCACTTT. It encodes CASTLTRGHNSPLHF.

This CDR3 reads CASSLGGQGGTYNEQFF. In DNA form, the CDR3 reads TGTGCCAGCAGCTTAGGAGGGCAAGGGGGTACCTACAATGAGCAGTTCTTC. The V gene is TRBV7-8, the J gene TRBJ2-1; D may be TRBD1 (6 bases). V gave up 1 base and J gave up 2 bases, with 15 bases separating them. This CDR3 spans 17 amino acids. The germline V gene encodes CDR1 SGHVS and CDR2 FQNEAQ.

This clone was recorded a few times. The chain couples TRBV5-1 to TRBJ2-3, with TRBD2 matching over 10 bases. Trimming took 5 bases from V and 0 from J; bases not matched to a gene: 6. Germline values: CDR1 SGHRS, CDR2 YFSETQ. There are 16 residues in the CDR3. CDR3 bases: TGCGCCAGCAGAACCCCGGGACTAGCGAGCACAGATACGCAGTATTTT. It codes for CASRTPGLASTDTQYF.

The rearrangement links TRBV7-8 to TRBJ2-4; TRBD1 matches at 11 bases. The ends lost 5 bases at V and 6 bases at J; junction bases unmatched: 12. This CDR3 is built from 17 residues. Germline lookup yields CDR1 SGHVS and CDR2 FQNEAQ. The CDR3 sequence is CASSEGQGVSRRNIQYF. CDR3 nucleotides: TGTGCCAGCAGCGAGGGACAGGGGGTTAGCCGCCGAAACATTCAGTACTTC. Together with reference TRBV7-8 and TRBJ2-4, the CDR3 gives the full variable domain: GAGVSQSPRYKVAKRGQDVALRCDPISGHVSLFWYQQALGQGPEFLTYFQNEAQLDKSGLPSDRFFAERPEGSVSTLKIQRTQQEDSAVYLCASSEGQGVSRRNIQYFGAGTRLSVL.

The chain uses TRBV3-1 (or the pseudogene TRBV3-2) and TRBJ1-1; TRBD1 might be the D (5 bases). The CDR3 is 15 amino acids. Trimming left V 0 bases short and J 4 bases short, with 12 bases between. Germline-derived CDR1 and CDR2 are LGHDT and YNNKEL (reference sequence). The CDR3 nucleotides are TGTGCCAGCAGCCAAGACGAGGGGCGGGGCACTGAAGCTTTCTTT. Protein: CASSQDEGRGTEAFF.

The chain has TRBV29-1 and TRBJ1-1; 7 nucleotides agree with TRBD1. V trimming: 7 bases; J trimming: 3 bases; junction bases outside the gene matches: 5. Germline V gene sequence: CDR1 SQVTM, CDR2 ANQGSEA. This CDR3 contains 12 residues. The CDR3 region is CSGGGGDTEAFF. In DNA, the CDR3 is TGCAGCGGCGGAGGGGGCGACACTGAAGCTTTCTTT. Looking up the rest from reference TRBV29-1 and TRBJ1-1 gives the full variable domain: SAVISQKPSRDICQRGTSLTIQCQVDSQVTMMFWYRQQPGQSLTLIATANQGSEATYESGFVIDKFPISRPNLTFSTLTVSNMSPEDSSIYLCSGGGGDTEAFFGQGTRLTVV.

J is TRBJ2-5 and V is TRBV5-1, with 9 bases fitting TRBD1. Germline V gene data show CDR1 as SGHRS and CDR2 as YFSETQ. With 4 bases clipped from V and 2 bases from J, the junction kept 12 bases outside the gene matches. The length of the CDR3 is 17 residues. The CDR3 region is CASSEDRGLGWQETQYF. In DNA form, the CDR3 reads TGCGCCAGCAGCGAGGACAGGGGCTTAGGTTGGCAAGAGACCCAGTACTTC.

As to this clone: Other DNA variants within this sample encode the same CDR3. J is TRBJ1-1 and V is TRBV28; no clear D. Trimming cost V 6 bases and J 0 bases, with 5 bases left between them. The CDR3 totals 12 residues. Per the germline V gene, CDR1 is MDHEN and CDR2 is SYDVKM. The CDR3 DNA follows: TGTGCCAGCAGATCGTTGAACACTGAAGCTTTCTTT. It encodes CASRSLNTEAFF.

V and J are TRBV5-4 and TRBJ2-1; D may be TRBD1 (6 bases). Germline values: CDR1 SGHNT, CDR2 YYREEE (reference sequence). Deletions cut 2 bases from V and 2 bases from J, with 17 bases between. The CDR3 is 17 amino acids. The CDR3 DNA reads TGTGCCAGCAGCTTTTACAGGGTGGAAATCACCTACAATGAGCAGTTCTTC. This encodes CASSFYRVEITYNEQFF.

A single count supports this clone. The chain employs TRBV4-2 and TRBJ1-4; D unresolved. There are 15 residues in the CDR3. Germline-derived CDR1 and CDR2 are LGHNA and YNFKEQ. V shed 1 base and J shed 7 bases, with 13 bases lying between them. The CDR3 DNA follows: TGTGCCAGCAGCCAAGGCGCGGCGCCAATTGAAAAACTGTTTTTT. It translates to CASSQGAAPIEKLFF.

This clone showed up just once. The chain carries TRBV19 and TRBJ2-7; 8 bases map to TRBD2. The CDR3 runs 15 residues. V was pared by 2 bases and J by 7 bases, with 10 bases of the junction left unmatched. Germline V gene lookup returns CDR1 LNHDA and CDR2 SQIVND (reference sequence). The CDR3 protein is CASSIHWTSRGEQYF. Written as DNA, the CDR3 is TGTGCCAGTAGTATACACTGGACTAGCCGGGGTGAGCAGTACTTC. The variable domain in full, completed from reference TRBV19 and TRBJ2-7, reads DGGITQSPKYLFRKEGQNVTLSCEQNLNHDAMYWYRQDPGQGLRLIYYSQIVNDFQKGDIAEGYSVSREKKESFPLTVTSAQKNPTAFYLCASSIHWTSRGEQYFGPGTRLTVT.

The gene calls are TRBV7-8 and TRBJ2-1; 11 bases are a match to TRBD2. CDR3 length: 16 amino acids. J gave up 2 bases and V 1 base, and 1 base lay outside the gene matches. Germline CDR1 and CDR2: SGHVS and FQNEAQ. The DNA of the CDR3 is TGTGCCAGCAGCTTAGGGACTAGCGGGCCCTACAATGAGCAGTTCTTC. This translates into CASSLGTSGPYNEQFF.

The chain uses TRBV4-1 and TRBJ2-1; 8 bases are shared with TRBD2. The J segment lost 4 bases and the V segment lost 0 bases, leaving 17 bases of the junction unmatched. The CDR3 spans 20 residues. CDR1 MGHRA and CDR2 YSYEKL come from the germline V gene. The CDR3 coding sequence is TGCGCCAGCAGCCAAGATCGTTGGGCGGGAGGCGCCGCCTCATACAATGAGCAGTTCTTC. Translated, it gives CASSQDRWAGGAASYNEQFF.

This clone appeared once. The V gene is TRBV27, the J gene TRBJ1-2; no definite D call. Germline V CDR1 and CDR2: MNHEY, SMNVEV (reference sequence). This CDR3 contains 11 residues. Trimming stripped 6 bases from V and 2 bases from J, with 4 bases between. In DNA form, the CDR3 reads TGTGCCAGCAGCCCAAACTATGGCTACACCTTC. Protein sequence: CASSPNYGYTF.

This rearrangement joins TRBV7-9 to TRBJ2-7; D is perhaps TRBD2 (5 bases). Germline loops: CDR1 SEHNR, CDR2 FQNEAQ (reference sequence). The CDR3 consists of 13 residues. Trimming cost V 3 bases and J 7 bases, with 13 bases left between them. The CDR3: CASSFTGSGEQYF. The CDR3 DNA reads TGTGCCAGCAGCTTCACCGGATCGGGGGAGCAGTACTTC.